This T cell receptor beta chain was sequenced in a study of CD8 T cells in Susac syndrome. Reverse transcription of roughly 0.5 to 1 ug RNA was carried out with random hexamers. TCRdb reprocessed the immunoSEQ multiplex PCR reads with MiXCR, giving one entry per CDR3 protein. The sample lists roughly 330,000 distinct CDR3 sequences; 92% were seen once. The CDR3 is 15 residues long. The receptor comes from a human donor with multiple sclerosis. The chain combines TRBV1 with TRBJ2-5; the listed D gene, TRBD2, was not tested against the DNA. TRBV1 constitutes a pseudogene. Source material: CD4+ T cells from PBMCs. CDR3 region: CTSSLSGGAVETQYF. The CDR3 DNA follows: TGCACCAGCAGCCTTAGCGGGGGGGCTGTGGAGACCCAGTACTTC.